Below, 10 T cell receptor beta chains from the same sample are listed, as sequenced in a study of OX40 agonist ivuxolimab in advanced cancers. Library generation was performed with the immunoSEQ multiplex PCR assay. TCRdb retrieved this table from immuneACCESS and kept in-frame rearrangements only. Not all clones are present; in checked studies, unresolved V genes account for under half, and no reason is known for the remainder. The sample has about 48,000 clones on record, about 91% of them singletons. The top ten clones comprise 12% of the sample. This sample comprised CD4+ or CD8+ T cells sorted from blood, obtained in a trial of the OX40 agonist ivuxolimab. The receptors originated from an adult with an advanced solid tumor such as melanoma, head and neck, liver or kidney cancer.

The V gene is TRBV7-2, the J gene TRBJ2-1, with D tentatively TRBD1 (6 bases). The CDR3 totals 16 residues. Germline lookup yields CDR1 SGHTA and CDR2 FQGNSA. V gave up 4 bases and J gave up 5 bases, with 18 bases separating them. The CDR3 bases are TGTGCCAGCAGCTCCCCAACAGGGTTACTTAACAATGAGCAGTTCTTC. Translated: CASSSPTGLLNNEQFF.

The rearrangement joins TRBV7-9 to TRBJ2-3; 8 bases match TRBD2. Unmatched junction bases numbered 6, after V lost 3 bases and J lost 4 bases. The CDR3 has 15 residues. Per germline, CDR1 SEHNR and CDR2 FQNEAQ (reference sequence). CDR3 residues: CASSFFSGAADTQYF. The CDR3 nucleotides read TGTGCCAGCAGCTTTTTTAGCGGGGCGGCAGATACGCAGTATTTT.

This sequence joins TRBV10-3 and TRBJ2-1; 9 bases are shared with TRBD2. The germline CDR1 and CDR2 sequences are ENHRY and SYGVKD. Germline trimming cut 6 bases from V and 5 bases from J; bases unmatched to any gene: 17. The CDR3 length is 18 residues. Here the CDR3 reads CAISRPPQGLATHNEQFF. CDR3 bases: TGTGCCATCAGCCGCCCACCGCAAGGACTAGCGACACACAATGAGCAGTTCTTC.

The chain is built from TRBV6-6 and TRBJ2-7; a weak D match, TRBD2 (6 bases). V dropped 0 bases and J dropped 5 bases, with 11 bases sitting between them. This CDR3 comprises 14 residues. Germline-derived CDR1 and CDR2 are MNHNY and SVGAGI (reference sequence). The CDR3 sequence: CASSYSGGKNEQYF. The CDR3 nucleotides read TGTGCCAGCAGTTACTCGGGGGGTAAAAACGAGCAGTACTTC.

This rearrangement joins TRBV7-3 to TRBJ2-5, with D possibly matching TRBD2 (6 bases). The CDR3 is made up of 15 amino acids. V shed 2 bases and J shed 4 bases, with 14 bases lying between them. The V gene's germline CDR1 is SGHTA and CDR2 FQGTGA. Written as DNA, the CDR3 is TGTGCCAGCAGCTTATACGGGAGTACCGGAGAGACCCAGTACTTC. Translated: CASSLYGSTGETQYF.

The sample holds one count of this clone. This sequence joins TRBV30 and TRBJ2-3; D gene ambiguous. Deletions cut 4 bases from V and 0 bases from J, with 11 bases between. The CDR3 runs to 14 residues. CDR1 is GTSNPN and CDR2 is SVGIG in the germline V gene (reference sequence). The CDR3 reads CAWTSWESTDTQYF. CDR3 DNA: TGTGCCTGGACCTCATGGGAAAGCACAGATACGCAGTATTTT.

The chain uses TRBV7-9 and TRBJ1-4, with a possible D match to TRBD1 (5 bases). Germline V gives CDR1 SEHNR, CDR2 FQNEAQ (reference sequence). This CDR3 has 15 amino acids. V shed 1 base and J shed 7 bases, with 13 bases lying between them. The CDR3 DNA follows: TGTGCCAGCAGCTTAGGATCAGTAACAGGTGAAAAACTGTTTTTT. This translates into CASSLGSVTGEKLFF.

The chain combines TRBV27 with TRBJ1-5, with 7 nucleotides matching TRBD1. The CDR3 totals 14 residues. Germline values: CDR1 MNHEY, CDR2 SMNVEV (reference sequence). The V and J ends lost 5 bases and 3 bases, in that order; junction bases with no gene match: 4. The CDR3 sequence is CASSAGGFNQPQHF. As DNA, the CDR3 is TGTGCCAGCAGTGCAGGGGGATTCAATCAGCCCCAGCATTTT.

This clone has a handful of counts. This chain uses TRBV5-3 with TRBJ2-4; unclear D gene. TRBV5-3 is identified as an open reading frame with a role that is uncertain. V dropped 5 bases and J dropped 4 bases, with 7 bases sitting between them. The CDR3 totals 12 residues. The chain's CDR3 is CARRVGKNIQYF. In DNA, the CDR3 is TGTGCCAGAAGGGTTGGTAAAAACATTCAGTACTTC.

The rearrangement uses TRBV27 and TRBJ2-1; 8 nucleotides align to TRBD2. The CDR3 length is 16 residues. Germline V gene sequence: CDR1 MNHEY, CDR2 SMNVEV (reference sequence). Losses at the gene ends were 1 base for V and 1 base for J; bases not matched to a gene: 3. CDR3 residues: CASSLLAGGSYNEQFF. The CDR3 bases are TGTGCCAGCAGTTTATTGGCGGGAGGTTCCTACAATGAGCAGTTCTTC.